Following are 16 T cell receptor beta chains from one sample sequenced in a study of T cell repertoires in cytomegalovirus infection. TCRdb reanalysed the reads using MiXCR and keeps one entry per CDR3 protein. The data hold hundreds of thousands of distinct CDR3 sequences, with roughly a quarter observed a single time. The source material was CD8+ T cells from PBMCs. These TCRs come from a human donor in good health (CMV status not recorded). Some clones in this sample may be carry-over from other donors' samples.

This clonotype was counted ten times or more. The rearrangement links TRBV7-8 to TRBJ2-7; a weak D match, TRBD2 (6 bases). Germline lookup yields CDR1 SGHVS and CDR2 FQNEAQ. V lost 2 bases and J 3 bases, leaving 11 bases between the germline ends. The CDR3 runs to 14 residues. CDR3 protein: CASSLFQDYYEQYF. DNA for the CDR3: TGTGCCAGCAGCTTATTCCAGGACTACTACGAGCAGTACTTC.

This clonotype appeared a few times. This chain connects TRBV4-1 to TRBJ1-1; the D is unclear. CDR1 is MGHRA, CDR2 YSYEKL, per germline. CDR3 length: 13 amino acids. V was shortened by 2 bases and J by 0 bases, with 4 bases between the two germline ends. CDR3 residues: CASSQQVNTEAFF. The CDR3 DNA sequence: TGCGCCAGCAGCCAACAGGTGAACACTGAAGCTTTCTTT.

This clonotype came up a few times. V and J are TRBV4-2 and TRBJ2-2; D may correspond to TRBD1 or TRBD2 (6 bases each). The germline V and J ends were trimmed by 0 bases and 2 bases, with 13 bases remaining between them. There are 17 residues in the CDR3. Germline V gives CDR1 LGHNA, CDR2 YNFKEQ. The CDR3 region has the DNA TGTGCCAGCAGCCAAGACGTATGGGGGGCTAACACCGGGGAGCTGTTTTTT. Its protein is CASSQDVWGANTGELFF.

This clonotype showed up many times. V is TRBV7-9 and J is TRBJ1-1; D possibly corresponds to TRBD1 (5 bases). The CDR3 is 14 residues long. The V gene lost 3 bases and the J gene lost 11 bases, with 19 bases spanning the gap. Germline CDR1 is SEHNR and CDR2 is FQNEAQ (reference sequence). CDR3 nucleotides: TGTGCCAGCAGCTTCAAGGGGCCACGCGGGGAGGCTTTCTTT. Translating gives CASSFKGPRGEAFF. The full variable domain, its missing parts supplied by reference TRBV7-9 and TRBJ1-1, is DTGVSQNPRHKITKRGQNVTFRCDPISEHNRLYWYRQTLGQGPEFLTYFQNEAQLEKSRLLSDRFSAERPKGSFSTLEIQRTEQGDSAMYLCASSFKGPRGEAFFGQGTRLTVV.

Ten or more counts support this clonotype. The V and J genes are TRBV4-2 and TRBJ2-7; perhaps TRBD2 as D (5 bases). This CDR3 is 17 amino acids long. Trimming shortened V by 1 base and J by 3 bases, and 19 bases separated the two germline ends. The V gene's germline CDR1 is LGHNA and CDR2 YNFKEQ. The CDR3 coding sequence is TGTGCCAGCAGCCAAGGGGGTTTCGGGGTTAAAGGCTACGAGCAGTACTTC. Translated, it gives CASSQGGFGVKGYEQYF.

The chain couples TRBV7-2 to TRBJ2-3; TRBD2 matches at 7 bases. With 10 bases clipped from V and 5 bases from J, the junction kept 15 bases outside the gene matches. The germline V gene encodes CDR1 SGHTA and CDR2 FQGNSA. The CDR3 covers 15 residues. CDR3 sequence: CANIFESGVLDTQYF. CDR3 sequence (DNA): TGTGCCAACATATTCGAAAGCGGGGTCCTAGATACGCAGTATTTT.

A few counts support this clonotype. This chain uses TRBV6-2 or TRBV6-3 with TRBJ2-2, with 7 bases that match TRBD1. The CDR3 has 12 residues. Germline CDR1 reads MNHEY; CDR2 reads SVGEGT. V shed 11 bases and J 5 bases; nucleotides not matched to a gene: 5. The CDR3 DNA is TGTGCCGGGCGACAGGGAACCGGGGAGCTGTTTTTT. Amino acids: CAGRQGTGELFF.

At least ten counts were recorded for this clonotype. This chain uses TRBV6-1 with TRBJ2-7, with D uncertain. V gave up 0 bases and J gave up 3 bases, with 9 bases separating them. Germline values: CDR1 MNHNS, CDR2 SASEGT. The CDR3 contains 14 residues. Here the CDR3 reads CASSEAGQDYEQYF. CDR3 DNA: TGTGCCAGCAGTGAAGCCGGGCAGGACTACGAGCAGTACTTC.

As regards this clonotype: Being one base from a much bigger clone, this may be a read error. The rearrangement joins TRBV6-2 or TRBV6-3 to TRBJ2-1; the D gene is possibly TRBD1 (5 bases). The CDR3 is made up of 12 amino acids. Germline lookup yields CDR1 MNHEY and CDR2 SVGEGT. Trimming removed 6 bases from V and 3 bases from J, with 6 bases in between. CDR3 coding DNA: TGTGCCAGCAGACAGGTCTACAATGAGCAGTTCTTC. It encodes CASRQVYNEQFF.

This clonotype came up once. The V and J genes are TRBV12-5 and TRBJ1-2, with no clear D. CDR1 is LGHNT and CDR2 is FRNRAP in the germline V gene. This CDR3 region has 13 residues. Trimming removed 1 base at V and 4 bases at J, with 7 bases between. As DNA, the CDR3 is TGTGCTAGTGGTTTGGACAAGATCTATGGCTACACCTTC. Protein sequence: CASGLDKIYGYTF.

The V gene is TRBV10-2, the J gene TRBJ2-3, with 7 bases identical to TRBD2. Germline CDR1 and CDR2: WSHSY and SAAADI. Unmatched junction bases numbered 4, after V lost 0 bases and J lost 4 bases. The CDR3 contains 15 residues. The CDR3: CASSESTGGSDTQYF. The CDR3 nucleotides are TGCGCCAGCAGTGAGTCGACCGGGGGGTCAGATACGCAGTATTTT.

The V gene is TRBV28, the J gene TRBJ1-5; 9 positions match TRBD1. The germline V gene has CDR1 MDHEN and CDR2 SYDVKM. The CDR3 covers 18 residues. The V and J ends lost 6 bases and 6 bases, in that order; junction bases with no gene match: 18. CDR3 in DNA: TGTGCCAGCAGATTAGAGGAACAACAGGGACAGGGACTTCAGCCCCAGCATTTT. It translates to CASRLEEQQGQGLQPQHF.

Many counts were recorded for this clonotype. The chain employs TRBV7-2 and TRBJ1-5; no firm D call. CDR1 and CDR2 (germline): SGHTA, FQGNSA. The CDR3 spans 17 residues. V lost 0 bases, J lost 3 bases, and 15 bases lay in between. As DNA, the CDR3 is TGTGCCAGCAGCTTAGCAAAGGTGCCATGGGACAATCAGCCCCAGCATTTT. The encoded protein is CASSLAKVPWDNQPQHF.

This clonotype was seen repeatedly, ten times or more. The V gene is TRBV7-9, the J gene TRBJ2-7, with TRBD2 identical over 10 bases. The CDR3 is 18 amino acids. V lost 3 bases to trimming and J lost 0 bases; unmatched junction nucleotides: 11. Germline-derived CDR1 and CDR2 are SEHNR and FQNEAQ (reference sequence). The CDR3 DNA reads TGTGCCAGCAGCTTGTCTGGTAGCGGGGGGACCCGCTCCTACGAGCAGTACTTC. It is translated as CASSLSGSGGTRSYEQYF. The whole variable domain, filled in from reference TRBV7-9 and TRBJ2-7, reads DTGVSQNPRHKITKRGQNVTFRCDPISEHNRLYWYRQTLGQGPEFLTYFQNEAQLEKSRLLSDRFSAERPKGSFSTLEIQRTEQGDSAMYLCASSLSGSGGTRSYEQYFGPGTRLTVT.

With respect to this clonotype: One junction end disagrees with the germline gene, perhaps due to a read error. The rearrangement links TRBV6-6 to TRBJ1-1; D unclear. The CDR3 covers 14 residues. Germline lookup yields CDR1 MNHNY and CDR2 SVGAGI (reference sequence). The CDR3: CANSYSEGGTEAFF. The DNA of the CDR3 is TGTGCCAACAGTTACTCTGAAGGCGGCACTGAAGCTTTCTTT.

The rearrangement uses TRBV20-1 and TRBJ2-1; TRBD1 aligns across 10 bases. Germline V gene lookup returns CDR1 DFQATT and CDR2 SNEGSKA (reference sequence). Losses at the gene ends were 0 bases for V and 10 bases for J; bases not matched to a gene: 12. This CDR3 contains 16 residues. The CDR3 spells CSAREGGQGPIGEQFF. Here the CDR3 DNA reads TGCAGTGCTAGAGAGGGGGGACAGGGGCCGATCGGGGAGCAGTTCTTC.